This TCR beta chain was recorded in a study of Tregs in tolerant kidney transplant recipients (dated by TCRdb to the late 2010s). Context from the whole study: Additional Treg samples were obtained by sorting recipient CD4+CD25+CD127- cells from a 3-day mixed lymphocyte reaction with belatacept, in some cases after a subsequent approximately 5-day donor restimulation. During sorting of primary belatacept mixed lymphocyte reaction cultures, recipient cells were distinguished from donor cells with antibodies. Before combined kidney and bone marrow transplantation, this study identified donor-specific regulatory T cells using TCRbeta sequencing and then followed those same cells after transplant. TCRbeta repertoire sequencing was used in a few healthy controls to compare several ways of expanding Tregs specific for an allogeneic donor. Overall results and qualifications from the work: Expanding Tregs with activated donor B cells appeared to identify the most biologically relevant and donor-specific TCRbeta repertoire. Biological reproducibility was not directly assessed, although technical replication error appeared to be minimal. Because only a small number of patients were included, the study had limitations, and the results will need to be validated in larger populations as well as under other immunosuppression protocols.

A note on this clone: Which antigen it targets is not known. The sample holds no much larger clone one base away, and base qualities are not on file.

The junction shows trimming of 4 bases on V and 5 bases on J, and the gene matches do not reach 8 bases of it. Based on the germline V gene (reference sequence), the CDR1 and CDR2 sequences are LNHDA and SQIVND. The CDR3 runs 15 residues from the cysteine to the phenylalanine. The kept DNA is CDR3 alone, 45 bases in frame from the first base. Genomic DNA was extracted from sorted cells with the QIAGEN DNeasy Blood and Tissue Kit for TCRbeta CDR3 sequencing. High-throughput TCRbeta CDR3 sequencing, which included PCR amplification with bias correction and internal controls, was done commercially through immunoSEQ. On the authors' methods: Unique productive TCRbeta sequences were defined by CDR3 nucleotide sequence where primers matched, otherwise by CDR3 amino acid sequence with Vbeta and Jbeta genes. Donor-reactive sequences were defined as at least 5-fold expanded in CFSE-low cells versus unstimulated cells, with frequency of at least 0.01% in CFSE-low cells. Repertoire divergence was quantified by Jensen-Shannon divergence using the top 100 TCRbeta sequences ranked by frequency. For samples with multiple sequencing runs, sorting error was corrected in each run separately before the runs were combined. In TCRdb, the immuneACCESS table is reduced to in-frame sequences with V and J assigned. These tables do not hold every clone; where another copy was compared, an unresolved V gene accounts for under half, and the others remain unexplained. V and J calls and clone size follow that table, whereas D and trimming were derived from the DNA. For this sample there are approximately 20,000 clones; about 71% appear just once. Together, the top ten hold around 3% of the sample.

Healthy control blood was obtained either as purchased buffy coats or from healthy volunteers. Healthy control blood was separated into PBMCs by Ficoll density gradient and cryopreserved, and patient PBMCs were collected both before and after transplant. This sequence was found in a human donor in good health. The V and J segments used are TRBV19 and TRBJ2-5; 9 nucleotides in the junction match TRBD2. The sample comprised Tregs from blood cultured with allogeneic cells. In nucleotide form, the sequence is TGTGCCAGTAGTACCCGAAGCGGGAGGTCGGAGACCCAGTACTTC. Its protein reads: CASSTRSGRSETQYF.